Listed below are T cell receptor beta chains from one sample, sequenced in a study of blood T cell repertoires in COVID-19. Assay: immunoSEQ multiplex PCR; the TCRdb copy retains only in-frame clones and omits some. Altogether over 200,000 clones are present, 70% to 85% being singletons, with the ten largest covering about 2%. The sequenced sample consisted of PBMCs or T cells enriched from blood (not recorded which). These receptors came from a man between 60 and 75 years old who had recovered from COVID-19. Both conserved end residues are part of each CDR3. D genes are given only for firm matches. Size tells how often a clone was seen (once, few, many) or the class of an expanded clone, and some rows leave it out.

D gene: TRBD1; V gene: TRBV13; clone size: once; J gene: TRBJ1-6; CDR3 DNA: TGTGCCAGCAGCTACGGGCCCGCCACAGGGGGAGTTTATTCACCCCTCCACTTT; CDR3 protein: CASSYGPATGGVYSPLHF
D gene: -; V gene: TRBV7-3; clone size: -; J gene: TRBJ2-5; CDR3 DNA: TGTGCCAGCAGCTCTCAGGGGGGAACTTGGGAGACCCAGTACTTC; CDR3 protein: CASSSQGGTWETQYF
D gene: -; V gene: TRBV20-1; clone size: few; J gene: TRBJ1-5; CDR3 DNA: TGCAGTGCTAGTAGTAGCAGGGGTCAGCCCCAGCATTTT; CDR3 protein: CSASSSRGQPQHF
D gene: TRBD1; V gene: TRBV19; clone size: -; J gene: TRBJ2-2; CDR3 DNA: TGTGCCAGTAGTAACTACAGGGGACACACCGGGGAGCTGTTTTTT; CDR3 protein: CASSNYRGHTGELFF
D gene: TRBD1; V gene: TRBV11-2; clone size: -; J gene: TRBJ1-6; CDR3 DNA: TGTGCCAGCAGCCAACGACAGGGGAGCTCCTATAATTCACCCCTCCACTTT; CDR3 protein: CASSQRQGSSYNSPLHF
D gene: -; V gene: TRBV11-2; clone size: -; J gene: TRBJ1-1; CDR3 DNA: TGTGCCAGCAGTTCCTGGACGGGGGGAACTGAAGCTTTCTTT; CDR3 protein: CASSSWTGGTEAFF
D gene: TRBD1; V gene: TRBV2; clone size: -; J gene: TRBJ2-2; CDR3 DNA: TGTGCCAGCAGCTGGACAGGCGGGGAGCTGTTTTTT; CDR3 protein: CASSWTGGELFF
D gene: -; V gene: TRBV5-1; clone size: -; J gene: TRBJ1-5; CDR3 DNA: TGCGCCAGCAGCTTGGTGGCAGGGGAAAATCAGCCCCAGCATTTT; CDR3 protein: CASSLVAGENQPQHF
D gene: TRBD1; V gene: TRBV6-2/TRBV6-3; clone size: -; J gene: TRBJ1-5; CDR3 DNA: TGTGCCAGCAGTACGATACGGACAGGGTTTAATCAGCCCCAGCATTTT; CDR3 protein: CASSTIRTGFNQPQHF
D gene: -; V gene: TRBV27; clone size: -; J gene: TRBJ1-1; CDR3 DNA: TGTGCCAGCAGTTTCATCGGCGACTCTGAAGCTTTCTTT; CDR3 protein: CASSFIGDSEAFF
D gene: TRBD1; V gene: TRBV10-3; clone size: -; J gene: TRBJ1-1; CDR3 DNA: TGTGCCATCAGTGAGGCAAGACAGGGATCGAACACTGAAGCTTTCTTT; CDR3 protein: CAISEARQGSNTEAFF
D gene: TRBD1; V gene: TRBV3-1/TRBV3-2; clone size: -; J gene: TRBJ1-5; CDR3 DNA: TGTGCCAGCAGCCAAAGGACAGGGATGGGAAATCAGCCCCAGCATTTT; CDR3 protein: CASSQRTGMGNQPQHF
D gene: -; V gene: TRBV11-2; clone size: -; J gene: TRBJ2-1; CDR3 DNA: TGTGCCAGCAGCACTGCGCCTGTTCAGTTCTTC; CDR3 protein: CASSTAPVQFF
D gene: -; V gene: TRBV9; clone size: few; J gene: TRBJ1-1; CDR3 DNA: TGTGCCAGCAGCCCCCGTCCGAACACTGAAGCTTTCTTT; CDR3 protein: CASSPRPNTEAFF
D gene: -; V gene: TRBV6-5; clone size: -; J gene: TRBJ1-6; CDR3 DNA: TGTGCCAGCAGTTACGAGGGTACCTATAATTCACCCCTCCACTTT; CDR3 protein: CASSYEGTYNSPLHF